What follows are 19 T cell receptor beta chains derived from one specimen sequenced in a study of blood T cell repertoires in COVID-19. TCRdb's table, derived via immunoSEQ multiplex PCR, lists solely in-frame clones and lacks some. The sample holds 65,000 to 95,000 clones, approximately 88% seen once. The material sequenced was peripheral blood. The receptors originated from an older man with acute or convalescent COVID-19.

This rearrangement joins TRBV7-9 to TRBJ2-3; D perhaps matches TRBD2 (5 bases). Per germline, CDR1 SEHNR and CDR2 FQNEAQ (reference sequence). The CDR3 is made up of 15 amino acids. V gave up 2 bases and J gave up 6 bases, with 15 bases separating them. CDR3 DNA: TGTGCCAGCAGCTTAATAGCGCCCTTGGACGATACGCAGTATTTT. Translation: CASSLIAPLDDTQYF. Looking up the rest from reference TRBV7-9 and TRBJ2-3 gives the full variable domain: DTGVSQNPRHKITKRGQNVTFRCDPISEHNRLYWYRQTLGQGPEFLTYFQNEAQLEKSRLLSDRFSAERPKGSFSTLEIQRTEQGDSAMYLCASSLIAPLDDTQYFGPGTRLTVL.

This chain joins TRBV29-1 and TRBJ1-1; D might be TRBD1 (6 bases). CDR1 is SQVTM, CDR2 ANQGSEA, per germline. Trimming took 2 bases from V and 1 from J, leaving 17 bases between them. The CDR3 length is 16 residues. The CDR3 sequence is CSVEKGVTNWNTEAFF. The CDR3 nucleotides are TGCAGCGTTGAAAAGGGGGTCACGAACTGGAACACTGAAGCTTTCTTT.

The chain recombines TRBV4-3 with TRBJ1-1, with 8 bases that match TRBD1. The ends lost 1 base at V and 9 bases at J; junction bases unmatched: 7. Germline values: CDR1 LGHNA, CDR2 YSLEER. The CDR3 has 14 amino acids. DNA of the CDR3: TGCGCCAGCAGCCAAGGGACCAGGGGGCTTAAAGCTTTCTTT. It translates to CASSQGTRGLKAFF.

V is TRBV6-5 and J is TRBJ2-6; D is unclear. Trimming removed 6 bases from V and 0 bases from J, with 9 bases in between. Germline V gene lookup returns CDR1 MNHEY and CDR2 SVGAGI. The CDR3 spans 15 residues. CDR3 residues: CASSLSTSGANVLTF. CDR3 in DNA: TGTGCCAGCAGCCTTAGTACCTCTGGGGCCAACGTCCTGACTTTC.

The count of this clone is one. The rearrangement joins TRBV4-1 to TRBJ1-3, with 7 bases lining up with TRBD1. There are 15 residues in the CDR3. The J segment lost 3 bases and the V segment lost 2 bases, leaving 4 bases of the junction unmatched. Germline loops: CDR1 MGHRA, CDR2 YSYEKL. CDR3 protein: CASSQLQGFGNTIYF. In nucleotides, the CDR3 is TGCGCCAGCAGCCAACTACAGGGGTTTGGAAACACCATATATTTT.

The gene calls are TRBV15 and TRBJ1-2; D may be TRBD1 (5 bases). CDR3 length equals 16 residues. Trimming took off 5 bases at V and 4 bases at J, with 20 bases between the two ends. Germline loops: CDR1 LNHNV, CDR2 YYDKDF (reference sequence). The CDR3 is CATSARTTPLGYGYTF. In DNA form, the CDR3 reads TGTGCCACCAGCGCGCGGACAACTCCACTGGGCTATGGCTACACCTTC.

The V and J genes are TRBV3-1 (or the pseudogene TRBV3-2) and TRBJ1-2; D unclear. Trimming removed 3 bases from V and 7 bases from J, with 18 bases in between. Germline CDR1 is LGHDT and CDR2 is YNNKEL (reference sequence). CDR3 length equals 15 residues. CDR3 in DNA: TGTGCCAGCAGCCAGCAAACAGTGGCAGCAGGTGGCTACACCTTC. It codes for CASSQQTVAAGGYTF.

This chain connects TRBV5-4 to TRBJ2-3; D is unclear. Germline CDR1 and CDR2: SGHNT and YYREEE (reference sequence). This CDR3 contains 12 residues. V was shortened by 4 bases and J by 3 bases, with 6 bases between the two germline ends. The chain's CDR3 is CASSLRTDTQYF. DNA of the CDR3: TGTGCCAGCAGCCTCAGGACAGATACGCAGTATTTT. The full variable domain, rest sourced from reference TRBV5-4 and TRBJ2-3, is ETGVTQSPTHLIKTRGQQVTLRCSSQSGHNTVSWYQQALGQGPQFIFQYYREEENGRGNFPPRFSGLQFPNYSSELNVNALELDDSALYLCASSLRTDTQYFGPGTRLTVL.

V gene TRBV5-5 combines with J gene TRBJ1-2; possible D gene TRBD1, 6 bases. CDR1 and CDR2 (germline): SGHKS, YYEKEE (reference sequence). Between the trimmed V and J ends, which lost 1 base and 4 bases, there was a span of 20 bases. The CDR3 length is 17 residues. DNA for the CDR3: TGTGCCAGCAGCTTGAGGACAGCTCCGACTGAGGGCTATGGCTACACCTTC. Translation gives CASSLRTAPTEGYGYTF.

The chain uses TRBV7-2 and TRBJ1-5, with D maybe TRBD1 (6 bases). The CDR3 sequence is 13 residues long. Looked up from germline, CDR1 is SGHTA and CDR2 is FQGNSA. V lost 4 bases, J lost 5 bases, and 9 bases lay in between. The CDR3 DNA follows: TGTGCCAGCAGCTCGGACAGTTATCAGCCCCAGCATTTT. It codes for CASSSDSYQPQHF.

This clone was recorded only once. The J gene is TRBJ2-1, the V gene TRBV19; no definite D call. V dropped 3 bases and J dropped 10 bases, with 7 bases sitting between them. Per germline, CDR1 LNHDA and CDR2 SQIVND (reference sequence). The CDR3 extends over 11 amino acids. This chain's CDR3 is CASSMRNEQFF. CDR3 sequence (DNA): TGTGCCAGTAGTATGCGGAACGAGCAGTTCTTC.

This chain connects TRBV6-2 or TRBV6-3 to TRBJ1-5, with D perhaps matching TRBD1 (6 bases). The length of the CDR3 is 13 residues. The V end was cut by 6 bases, the J end by 11 bases, with 17 bases between. Germline V lookup: CDR1 MNHEY, CDR2 SVGEGT. The CDR3 region is CASSAGTLGAQHF. CDR3 sequence (DNA): TGTGCCAGCAGCGCCGGGACATTAGGAGCCCAGCATTTT.

This chain connects TRBV2 to TRBJ2-5; D remains ambiguous. Per germline, CDR1 SNHLY and CDR2 FYNNEI. Trimming took 4 bases from V and 5 from J, leaving 11 bases between them. The CDR3 covers 13 residues. CDR3 amino acids: CASSVGSGETQYF. CDR3 sequence (DNA): TGTGCCAGCAGTGTCGGGTCTGGGGAGACCCAGTACTTC.

On this clone itself: Relative to the germline gene, one junction end is altered; a read error may explain this. The chain employs TRBV18 and TRBJ2-5; TRBD1 matches 7 bases. Germline V gene sequence: CDR1 KGHSH, CDR2 LQKENI. The CDR3 is 13 residues long. In DNA form, the CDR3 reads TGTGCCAGCTCACCCCTCCTGTCGGGACAGTTAAACTTC. Amino acid sequence: CASSPLLSGQLNF. Full variable domain (rest looked up from reference TRBV18 and TRBJ2-5): NAGVMQNPRHLVRRRGQEARLRCSPMKGHSHVYWYRQLPEEGLKFMVYLQKENIIDESGMPKERFSAEFPKEGPSILRIQQVVRGDSAAYFCASSPLLSGQLNFGPGTRLLVL.

V and J are TRBV2 and TRBJ2-7; 7 bases match TRBD2. V dropped 4 bases and J dropped 1; count of bases not matched to a gene: 7. The CDR3 runs to 15 residues. Germline V gene lookup returns CDR1 SNHLY and CDR2 FYNNEI. CDR3: CASSGTAGASYEQYF. The CDR3 DNA reads as TGTGCCAGCAGTGGGACTGCGGGAGCGTCCTACGAGCAGTACTTC.

The sample holds one count of this clone. The V and J genes are TRBV6-2 or TRBV6-3 and TRBJ2-7, with TRBD2 matching 8 bases. The CDR3 is made up of 15 amino acids. The ends lost 5 bases at V and 1 base at J; junction bases unmatched: 7. CDR1 and CDR2 (germline): MNHEY, SVGEGT. CDR3 loop: CASSMSGGASYEQYF. The CDR3 nucleotides read TGTGCCAGCAGTATGAGCGGGGGAGCATCCTACGAGCAGTACTTC.

The count of this clone is one. This rearrangement joins TRBV4-1 to TRBJ2-2; D ambiguous. The CDR3 loop spans 15 amino acids. V lost 0 bases to trimming and J lost 4 bases, with 9 bases between them. The V gene's germline CDR1 is MGHRA and CDR2 YSYEKL. The CDR3 loop is CASSQEVGFTGELFF. CDR3 bases: TGCGCCAGCAGCCAAGAGGTCGGTTTCACCGGGGAGCTGTTTTTT.

This clone was seen a few times. This chain connects TRBV15 to TRBJ2-1; no clear D. This CDR3 spans 14 amino acids. Trimming took off 0 bases at V and 9 bases at J, with 12 bases between the two ends. The germline gives CDR1 LNHNV, CDR2 YYDKDF (reference sequence). The CDR3 DNA reads TGTGCCACCAGCAGAGATCGTGGCGGATCTGAGCAGTTCTTC. This encodes CATSRDRGGSEQFF.

V and J are TRBV3-1 (or the pseudogene TRBV3-2) and TRBJ2-2; D remains unclear. The CDR3 sequence is 14 residues long. The V end lost 0 bases, the J end lost 3 bases, and 5 bases lay between the germline ends. Looked up from germline, CDR1 is LGHDT and CDR2 is YNNKEL (reference sequence). CDR3 DNA sequence: TGTGCCAGCAGCCAAGACCCATACACCGGGGAGCTGTTTTTT. It encodes CASSQDPYTGELFF.